The TCR beta chain described here comes from a study of T-cell reconstitution after alpha-beta-depleted transplantation in children. Per germline, CDR1 KGHDR and CDR2 SFDVKD. The CDR3 has 16 residues. J was trimmed by 4 bases and V by 4 bases; bases with no gene match: 6. There are a few counts of this clonotype. Unique molecular identifiers were incorporated into the prepared TCRbeta library. MiXCR, applied by TCRdb to the PCR reads, yields one record per CDR3 protein. The sample holds 530,000 or so distinct CDR3 sequences; 27% are singletons and the top ten take 36%. The chain couples TRBV24-1 to TRBJ2-1, with TRBD1 matching over 10 bases. The TCR was taken from a boy younger than two with Wiskott-Aldrich syndrome, due to receive a stem cell transplant. The input for sequencing was PBMCs, taken before TCRalphabeta/CD19-depleted stem cell transplant. The CDR3 DNA follows: TGTGCCACCAGTGACACAGGGACAGGGGCGTACAATGAGCAGTTCTTC. This gives the protein CATSDTGTGAYNEQFF.